One sample yielded the 29 T cell receptor beta chains listed below, sequenced in a study of control samples from healthy donors and cancer patients. Assay: immunoSEQ multiplex PCR; the TCRdb copy retains only in-frame clones and omits some. The sample includes approximately 150,000 clones, 75% to 95% seen only once; the top ten take approximately 2.9%. Sequencing input: blood. The receptor source for this set is a man under 40 in good health.

This rearrangement joins TRBV28 to TRBJ1-2; TRBD1 agrees at 9 bases. The V gene end was trimmed by 3 bases and the J gene end by 6 bases; junction bases not matched to a gene: 8. Germline V gene data show CDR1 as MDHEN and CDR2 as SYDVKM. The CDR3 loop spans 15 amino acids. This chain's CDR3 is CASSFPGTGLDGYTF. The CDR3 DNA follows: TGTGCCAGCAGTTTCCCCGGGACAGGGCTTGATGGCTACACCTTC.

The rearrangement uses TRBV3-1 (or the pseudogene TRBV3-2) and TRBJ2-1, with TRBD2 matching 8 bases. Germline CDR1 and CDR2: LGHDT and YNNKEL (reference sequence). There are 16 residues in the CDR3. The V segment lost 2 bases and the J segment 9 bases; nucleotides outside the gene matches: 12. CDR3 in DNA: TGTGCCAGCAGCCAAACGGGGGGGCCCAGGAGGAGTGAGCAGTTCTTC. It encodes CASSQTGGPRRSEQFF.

V and J are TRBV3-1 (or the pseudogene TRBV3-2) and TRBJ1-3; D is undetermined. Trimming shortened V by 1 base and J by 0 bases, and 10 bases separated the two germline ends. The V gene's germline CDR1 is LGHDT and CDR2 YNNKEL (reference sequence). The CDR3 has 16 residues. The CDR3 reads CASSQGGPVSGNTIYF. In nucleotides, the CDR3 is TGTGCCAGCAGCCAAGGCGGGCCGGTCTCTGGAAACACCATATATTTT.

The gene calls are TRBV12-5 and TRBJ1-2, with TRBD1 as a possible D gene (5 bases). Looked up from germline, CDR1 is LGHNT and CDR2 is FRNRAP. CDR3 length: 13 amino acids. The germline V and J ends were trimmed by 6 bases and 5 bases, with 13 bases remaining between them. The CDR3 nucleotides read TGTGCTAGTGGAGAAGGGACGGTTTATGGCTACACCTTC. Translated: CASGEGTVYGYTF.

V gene TRBV27 combines with J gene TRBJ2-4; 10 bases line up with TRBD1. The CDR3 is made up of 15 amino acids. From germline, CDR1 is MNHEY and CDR2 SMNVEV (reference sequence). Unmatched junction bases numbered 7, after V lost 5 bases and J lost 6 bases. CDR3 protein: CASSPGTGASNIQYF. For the CDR3, the DNA is TGTGCCAGCAGTCCCGGGACAGGGGCTTCAAACATTCAGTACTTC.

This clone appeared a single time. The J gene is TRBJ1-2, the V gene TRBV6-5, with TRBD1 matching 11 bases. CDR3 size: 13 residues. Losses at the gene ends were 7 bases for V and 8 bases for J; bases not matched to a gene: 6. Germline V gene lookup returns CDR1 MNHEY and CDR2 SVGAGI. Here the CDR3 DNA reads TGTGCCAGCATCAACGGACAGGGGGCCGGCTACACCTTC. This codes for CASINGQGAGYTF.

The chain joins TRBV2 to TRBJ1-1; 9 bases map to TRBD1. The junction had 4 bases not matched to a gene; V was cut back by 6 bases and J by 8 bases. From germline, CDR1 is SNHLY and CDR2 FYNNEI. CDR3 length equals 12 residues. CDR3 residues: CASSQDRGEAFF. DNA of the CDR3: TGTGCCAGCAGCCAGGACAGGGGAGAAGCTTTCTTT.

This chain joins TRBV7-9 and TRBJ1-2, with D hard to call. Germline assignment: CDR1 SEHNR and CDR2 FQNEAQ (reference sequence). CDR3 length: 13 amino acids. The V end lost 1 base, the J end lost 6 bases, and 9 bases lay between the germline ends. CDR3 sequence reads: CASSLVAGNGYTF. CDR3 nucleotides: TGTGCCAGCAGCTTAGTAGCAGGCAATGGCTACACCTTC.

The genes are TRBV7-9 and TRBJ1-4; no definite D call. The ends were cut back, 1 base at V and 4 bases at J, with 7 bases in the middle. CDR1 and CDR2 from the germline V gene are SEHNR and FQNEAQ (reference sequence). The CDR3 runs to 14 residues. CDR3: CASSLVGVNEKLFF. CDR3 bases: TGTGCCAGCAGCTTAGTCGGCGTTAATGAAAAACTGTTTTTT.

This chain uses TRBV29-1 with TRBJ2-1; maybe TRBD1 (5 bases). The germline V gene has CDR1 SQVTM and CDR2 ANQGSEA. The V end lost 4 bases, the J end lost 7 bases, and 14 bases lay between the germline ends. The CDR3 is made up of 13 amino acids. In DNA, the CDR3 is TGCAGCGTTGTACGGACACTGGGAAATGAGCAGTTCTTC. Protein sequence: CSVVRTLGNEQFF.

The chain couples TRBV18 to TRBJ2-2; TRBD1 aligns across 9 bases. This CDR3 comprises 17 residues. V shed 2 bases, J shed 4 bases, and the junction held 8 bases outside the gene matches. Germline assignment: CDR1 KGHSH and CDR2 LQKENI. The CDR3 sequence is CASSPFAGQGITGELFF. CDR3 DNA sequence: TGTGCCAGCTCACCATTTGCGGGACAGGGTATCACCGGGGAGCTGTTTTTT.

This clone occurred a few times. The chain carries TRBV5-6 and TRBJ1-2, with 7 nucleotides matching TRBD1. Germline loops: CDR1 SGHDT, CDR2 YYEEEE. V trimming: 2 bases; J trimming: 0 bases; junction bases outside the gene matches: 7. The CDR3 contains 16 residues. The CDR3 protein is CASSLPHRGSNYGYTF. The CDR3 nucleotides read TGTGCCAGCAGCTTACCCCACAGGGGATCTAACTATGGCTACACCTTC.

The chain links TRBV9 to TRBJ1-6; possible D gene TRBD1, 5 bases. The germline V and J ends were trimmed by 3 bases and 0 bases, with 13 bases remaining between them. Germline assignment: CDR1 SGDLS and CDR2 YYNGEE. CDR3 length: 17 residues. DNA for the CDR3: TGTGCCAGCAGCGCGGGACCGCTGAGCTCCTATAATTCACCCCTCCACTTT. It codes for CASSAGPLSSYNSPLHF.

CDR3 DNA sequence: TGTGCCAGTAGTATCGCCGGGACAGGGTGGGGCGAGCAGTACTTC. Translated, it gives CASSIAGTGWGEQYF. The chain recombines TRBV19 with TRBJ2-7; 9 nucleotides align to TRBD1. V shed 3 bases and J 6 bases; nucleotides not matched to a gene: 9. This CDR3 region has 15 residues. Germline values: CDR1 LNHDA, CDR2 SQIVND (reference sequence).

The J gene is TRBJ1-6, the V gene TRBV10-2, with TRBD1 as a possible D gene (5 bases). The CDR3 totals 15 residues. Trimming took 5 bases from V and 8 from J, leaving 16 bases between them. Germline values: CDR1 WSHSY, CDR2 SAAADI. CDR3 region: CASSSNQGRDSPLHF. The CDR3, as DNA: TGCGCCAGCAGTTCAAATCAGGGCAGGGATTCACCCCTCCACTTT.

The chain employs TRBV12-5 and TRBJ2-1; possible D gene TRBD2, 7 bases. The V end lost 9 bases, the J end lost 8 bases, and 26 bases lay between the germline ends. This CDR3 has 16 amino acids. CDR1 and CDR2 from the germline V gene are LGHNT and FRNRAP. The CDR3 region has the DNA TGTGCTAGCCGCGTGTTGGGGACCGGGGGGCTCTATGAGCAGTTCTTC. Its translation is CASRVLGTGGLYEQFF.

The genes are TRBV27 and TRBJ2-1; 10 bases are a match to TRBD2. Trimming removed 3 bases from V and 3 bases from J; junction bases left unmatched: 8. Germline CDR1 reads MNHEY; CDR2 reads SMNVEV (reference sequence). This CDR3 is built from 17 residues. The chain's CDR3 is CASSFMGTSGVYNEQFF. The CDR3 DNA reads as TGTGCCAGCAGTTTCATGGGAACTAGCGGGGTCTACAATGAGCAGTTCTTC.

The CDR3 loop reads CASSVQPLTLSSGNTIYF. CDR3 sequence (DNA): TGTGCCAGCAGCGTACAGCCCCTTACATTGAGCTCTGGAAACACCATATATTTT. This chain connects TRBV9 to TRBJ1-3; D gene unclear. Germline CDR1 reads SGDLS; CDR2 reads YYNGEE. The CDR3 covers 18 residues. V dropped 1 base and J dropped 0 bases, with 17 bases sitting between them.

The chain combines TRBV24-1 with TRBJ2-7; TRBD1 might be the D (5 bases). This CDR3 has 12 residues. V lost 6 bases and J lost 6, with 11 bases in between. The germline V gene encodes CDR1 KGHDR and CDR2 SFDVKD. In DNA, the CDR3 is TGTGCCACCAGTCTTCAGGGTGGCGAGCAGTACTTC. It translates to CATSLQGGEQYF.

The chain is built from TRBV27 and TRBJ1-2; the match to TRBD1 covers 12 bases. V trimming: 1 base; J trimming: 6 bases; junction bases outside the gene matches: 9. Per germline, CDR1 MNHEY and CDR2 SMNVEV (reference sequence). This CDR3 spans 17 amino acids. Here the CDR3 reads CASSLFPPGTGGHGYTF. Written as DNA, the CDR3 is TGTGCCAGCAGTTTATTCCCTCCCGGGACAGGGGGCCATGGCTACACCTTC.

This sequence joins TRBV4-1 and TRBJ1-1; D not certain. V lost 1 base and J 7 bases, leaving 13 bases between the germline ends. CDR1 MGHRA and CDR2 YSYEKL come from the germline V gene. The CDR3 length is 14 residues. The DNA for the CDR3 is TGCGCCAGCAGCCAAGTTGTGGCGAATGGTGAAGCTTTCTTT. This gives the protein CASSQVVANGEAFF.

On this clone: The same CDR3 is also encoded by other DNA sequences in this sample. The chain joins TRBV7-2 to TRBJ1-2, with a possible D match to TRBD1 (6 bases). Trimming removed 3 bases at V and 12 bases at J, with 20 bases between. The CDR3 consists of 14 residues. The germline gives CDR1 SGHTA, CDR2 FQGNSA. CDR3 bases: TGTGCCAGCAGCTTGGGGCAGGGGCGGGCGGTGGACACCTTC. Residues: CASSLGQGRAVDTF. Looking up the rest from reference TRBV7-2 and TRBJ1-2 gives the full variable domain: GAGVSQSPSNKVTEKGKDVELRCDPISGHTALYWYRQSLGQGLEFLIYFQGNSAPDKSGLPSDRFSAERTGGSVSTLTIQRTQQEDSAVYLCASSLGQGRAVDTFGSGTRLTVV.

V and J are TRBV27 and TRBJ1-5, with D tentatively TRBD1 (5 bases). This CDR3 region has 15 residues. The germline V gene encodes CDR1 MNHEY and CDR2 SMNVEV (reference sequence). V was pared by 5 bases and J by 0 bases, with 11 bases between. The CDR3 loop is CASSKLGDSNQPQHF. For the CDR3, the DNA is TGTGCCAGCAGTAAGTTGGGGGATAGCAATCAGCCCCAGCATTTT.

The CDR3 here is CASSLDLGSGNTIYF. The CDR3 DNA sequence: TGTGCCAGCAGCTTGGATTTAGGTTCTGGAAACACCATATATTTT. The genes are TRBV5-4 and TRBJ1-3; no definite D call. The V gene lost 0 bases and the J gene lost 1 base, with 8 bases spanning the gap. The CDR3 length is 15 residues. Germline assignment: CDR1 SGHNT and CDR2 YYREEE (reference sequence).

The V gene is TRBV3-1 (or the pseudogene TRBV3-2), the J gene TRBJ1-2, with D perhaps TRBD1 (5 bases). The CDR3 is made up of 15 amino acids. Germline V gene lookup returns CDR1 LGHDT and CDR2 YNNKEL (reference sequence). The germline V and J ends were trimmed by 0 bases and 1 base, with 9 bases remaining between them. The CDR3, as DNA: TGTGCCAGCAGCCAAGAGGGCAGGGATAACTATGGCTACACCTTC. Translated: CASSQEGRDNYGYTF.

The V gene is TRBV4-1, the J gene TRBJ2-1, with D possibly being TRBD1 (6 bases). V was cut by 1 base and J by 5 bases, with 12 bases left in between. This CDR3 has 15 residues. The germline V gene has CDR1 MGHRA and CDR2 YSYEKL. DNA for the CDR3: TGCGCCAGCAGCCAAGTGGGCAGGGGAAACAATGAGCAGTTCTTC. Encoded protein: CASSQVGRGNNEQFF.

The V call is TRBV11-2, the J call TRBJ1-1; D gene unclear. V gave up 5 bases and J gave up 2 bases, with 15 bases separating them. Germline V gene data show CDR1 as SGHAT and CDR2 as FQNNGV. There are 15 residues in the CDR3. CDR3 coding DNA: TGTGCCAGCAGCAAACAGACCGGCGGTAACACTGAAGCTTTCTTT. Translating it yields CASSKQTGGNTEAFF.

The rearrangement links TRBV11-1 to TRBJ2-1; 9 positions agree with TRBD2. The V segment lost 6 bases and the J segment 8 bases; nucleotides outside the gene matches: 11. Germline assignment: CDR1 SGHAT and CDR2 FQDESV (reference sequence). The length of the CDR3 is 15 residues. The CDR3 is CASRLPGLAIYEQFF. CDR3 sequence (DNA): TGTGCCAGCAGGCTACCGGGACTAGCTATTTATGAGCAGTTCTTC.

The CDR3 DNA reads TGCGCCAGCAGCCTACGCGGCCATAATTCACCCCTCCACTTT. Translated, it gives CASSLRGHNSPLHF. The V gene is TRBV10-1, the J gene TRBJ1-6; D remains ambiguous. The CDR3 is made up of 14 amino acids. V lost 6 bases, J lost 5 bases, and 11 bases lay in between. Germline values: CDR1 WNHNN, CDR2 SYGVQD (reference sequence).